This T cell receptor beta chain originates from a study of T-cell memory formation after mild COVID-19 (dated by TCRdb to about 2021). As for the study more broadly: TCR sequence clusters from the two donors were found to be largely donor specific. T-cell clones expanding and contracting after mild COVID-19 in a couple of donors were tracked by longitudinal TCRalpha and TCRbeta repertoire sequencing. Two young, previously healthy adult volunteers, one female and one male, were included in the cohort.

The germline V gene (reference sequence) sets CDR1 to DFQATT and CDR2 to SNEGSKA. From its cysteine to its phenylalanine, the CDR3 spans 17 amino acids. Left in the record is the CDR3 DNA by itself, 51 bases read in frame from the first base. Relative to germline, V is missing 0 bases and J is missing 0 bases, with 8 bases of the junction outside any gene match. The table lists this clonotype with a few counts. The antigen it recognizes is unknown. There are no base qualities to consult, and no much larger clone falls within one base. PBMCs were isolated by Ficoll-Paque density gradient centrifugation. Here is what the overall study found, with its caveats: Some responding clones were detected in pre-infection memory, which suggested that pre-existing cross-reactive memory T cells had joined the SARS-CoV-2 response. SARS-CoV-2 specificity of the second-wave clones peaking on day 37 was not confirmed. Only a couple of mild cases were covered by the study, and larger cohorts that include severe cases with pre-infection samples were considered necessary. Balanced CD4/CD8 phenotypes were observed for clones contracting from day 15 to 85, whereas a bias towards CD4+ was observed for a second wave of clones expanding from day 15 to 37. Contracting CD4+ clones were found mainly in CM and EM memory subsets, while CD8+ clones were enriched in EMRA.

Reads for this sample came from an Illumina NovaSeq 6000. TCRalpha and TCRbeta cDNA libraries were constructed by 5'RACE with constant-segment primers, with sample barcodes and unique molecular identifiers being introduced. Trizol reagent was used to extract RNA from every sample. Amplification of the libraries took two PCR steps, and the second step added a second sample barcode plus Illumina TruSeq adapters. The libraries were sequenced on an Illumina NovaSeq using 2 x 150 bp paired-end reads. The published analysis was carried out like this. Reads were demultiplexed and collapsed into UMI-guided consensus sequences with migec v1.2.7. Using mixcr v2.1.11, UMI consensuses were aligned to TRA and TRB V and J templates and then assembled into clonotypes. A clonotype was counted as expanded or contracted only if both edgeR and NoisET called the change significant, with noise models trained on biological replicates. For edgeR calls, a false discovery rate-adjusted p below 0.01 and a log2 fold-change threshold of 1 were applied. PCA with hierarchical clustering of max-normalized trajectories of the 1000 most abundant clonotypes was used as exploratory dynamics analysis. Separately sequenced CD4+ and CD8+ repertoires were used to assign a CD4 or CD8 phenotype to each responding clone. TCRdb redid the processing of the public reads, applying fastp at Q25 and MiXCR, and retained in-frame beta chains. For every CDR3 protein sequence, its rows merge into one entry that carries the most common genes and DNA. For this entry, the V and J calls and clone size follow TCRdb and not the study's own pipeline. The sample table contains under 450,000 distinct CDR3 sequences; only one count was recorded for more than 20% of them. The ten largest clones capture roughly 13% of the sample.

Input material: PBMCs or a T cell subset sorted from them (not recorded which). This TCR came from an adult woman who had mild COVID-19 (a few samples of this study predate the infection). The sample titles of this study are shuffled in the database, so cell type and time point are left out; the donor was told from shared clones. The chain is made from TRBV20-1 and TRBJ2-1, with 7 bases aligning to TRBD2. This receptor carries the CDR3 CSARDPTSRSSYNEQFF. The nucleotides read TGCAGTGCTAGAGACCCGACTAGCCGGAGCTCCTACAATGAGCAGTTCTTC.